The entry below describes one T cell receptor (beta chain). Its antigen remains unknown. The listed genes are named as in mouse. The sequence runs out 1 residue before the end of the CDR3; the remainder is reconstructed from the germline J gene. TCRdb's copy holds only in-frame clones and misses some; the assay was immunoSEQ multiplex PCR. The sample has more than 7,000 clones, approximately 46% seen once; the top ten hold 8.4%. Regarding time point: mouse harvest day 7 after allogeneic transplant. Tail vein injection delivered 10^7 T-cell-depleted bone marrow cells and 10^6 splenic CD5+ T cells. Tissues came from B6→BALB/c major-mismatch GVHD mice at day 7 or 14. The entry originates in a study of tissue T cells after allogeneic stem cell transplantation. General study points: Some tissue clones might be persisting host cells; their alloreactivity or antigen specificity was not determined.

With V trimmed by 6 bases and J by 1 base, 3 bases remained unmatched. The CDR3 consists of 14 residues. Germline CDR1 KGHPV, CDR2 FQNQEV (reference sequence). The sequencing input was gut tissue. The rearrangement uses TRBV26 and TRBJ2-4; 8 nucleotides match TRBD2. The sequence came from a female BALB/c mouse given C57BL/6 T cells with graft-versus-host disease after an allogeneic hematopoietic cell transplant. The chain's CDR3 is CASSSTGGQNTLYF. The DNA read from the CDR3 is TGTGCCAGCAGCTCGACTGGGGGTCAAAACACCTTGTAC.